This TCR beta chain comes out of a study of CD8+ T cells in alopecia areata. About the research overall: Scalp area affected, as a percentage, set the severity score of treated patients.

Specified treatment: oral pan-JAK inhibitor, 5-10 mg twice daily. Samples from alopecia areata patients were lesional scalp punch biopsies and peripheral blood. cDNA reverse transcribed from extracted RNA served as the sequencing template. Sequencing used immunoSEQ multiplex PCR; TCRdb keeps in-frame clones, though not all of them. Of under 200,000 clones listed, roughly two thirds are singletons. This CDR3 has 12 residues. Trimming removed 5 bases from V and 1 base from J, with 3 bases in between. The germline V gene encodes CDR1 SGHRS and CDR2 YFSETQ. Sequencing was performed on CD4+ T cells sorted from blood, taken at week 4, from a patient treated with tofacitinib. This chain links TRBV5-1 with TRBJ2-2; D ambiguous. The clonotype comes from a human donor with alopecia areata. In DNA form, the CDR3 reads TGCGCCAGCAGTCAGAACACCGGGGAGCTGTTTTTT. Amino acid sequence: CASSQNTGELFF.